What follows is one T cell receptor beta chain and its context. Produced via immunoSEQ multiplex PCR; TCRdb's table is partial and in-frame only. The table has 70,000 or so clones, roughly 87% seen once. The source of the sample is a study of blood T cell repertoires in COVID-19. The overall study: Acute and convalescent COVID-19 samples came from the United States, Italy and Spain.

CDR1 and CDR2 from the germline V gene are SGDLS and YYNGEE. The CDR3 runs to 14 residues. V shed 0 bases and J shed 9 bases, with 13 bases lying between them. Sequencing used peripheral blood. V is TRBV9 and J is TRBJ2-1, with a weak D call TRBD2 (6 bases). The sequence was collected from a woman of 80 years or more with acute or convalescent COVID-19. The CDR3 DNA reads as TGTGCCAGCAGCGTAGGACCTAGCGCTGGTGAGCAGTTCTTC. Protein product: CASSVGPSAGEQFF. The variable domain in full, completed from reference TRBV9 and TRBJ2-1, reads DSGVTQTPKHLITATGQRVTLRCSPRSGDLSVYWYQQSLDQGLQFLIQYYNGEERAKGNILERFSAQQFPDLHSELNLSSLELGDSALYFCASSVGPSAGEQFFGPGTRLTVL.